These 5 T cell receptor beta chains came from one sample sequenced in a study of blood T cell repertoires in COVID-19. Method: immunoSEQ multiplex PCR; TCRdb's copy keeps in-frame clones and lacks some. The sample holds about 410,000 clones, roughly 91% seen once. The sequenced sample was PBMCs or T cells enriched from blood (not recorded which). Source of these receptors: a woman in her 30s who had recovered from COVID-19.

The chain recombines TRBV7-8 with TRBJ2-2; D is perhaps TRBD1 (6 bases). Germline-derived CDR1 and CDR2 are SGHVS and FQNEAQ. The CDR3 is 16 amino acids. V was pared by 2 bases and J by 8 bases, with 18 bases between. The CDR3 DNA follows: TGTGCCAGCAGCTTAATCTTCGACAGGCAGGGGGGGGAGCTGTTTTTT. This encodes CASSLIFDRQGGELFF. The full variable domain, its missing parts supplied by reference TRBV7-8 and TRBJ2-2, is GAGVSQSPRYKVAKRGQDVALRCDPISGHVSLFWYQQALGQGPEFLTYFQNEAQLDKSGLPSDRFFAERPEGSVSTLKIQRTQQEDSAVYLCASSLIFDRQGGELFFGEGSRLTVL.

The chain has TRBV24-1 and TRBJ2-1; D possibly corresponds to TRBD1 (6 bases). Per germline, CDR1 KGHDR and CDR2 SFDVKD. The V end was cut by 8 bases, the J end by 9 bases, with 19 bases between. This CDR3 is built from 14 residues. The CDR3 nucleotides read TGTGCCACCACCACAGGGTCTTACAATCGTGAGCAGTTCTTC. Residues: CATTTGSYNREQFF.

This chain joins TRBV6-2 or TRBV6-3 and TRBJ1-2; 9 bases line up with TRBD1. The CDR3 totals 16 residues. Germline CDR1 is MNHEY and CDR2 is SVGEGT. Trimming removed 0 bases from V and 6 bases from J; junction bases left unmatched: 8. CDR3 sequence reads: CASSYSTPGTGHGYTF. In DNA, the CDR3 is TGTGCCAGCAGTTACTCGACACCCGGGACAGGGCATGGCTACACCTTC.

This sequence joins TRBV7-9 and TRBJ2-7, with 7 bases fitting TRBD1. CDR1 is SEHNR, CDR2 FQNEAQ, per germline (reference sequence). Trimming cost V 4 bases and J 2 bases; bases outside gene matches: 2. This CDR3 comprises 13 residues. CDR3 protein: CASSYRGAYEQYF. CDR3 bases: TGTGCCAGCAGCTACAGGGGAGCCTACGAGCAGTACTTC.

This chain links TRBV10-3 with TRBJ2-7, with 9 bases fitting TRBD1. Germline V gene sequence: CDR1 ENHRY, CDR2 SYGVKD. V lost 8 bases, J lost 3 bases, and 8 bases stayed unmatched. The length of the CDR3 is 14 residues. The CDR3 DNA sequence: TGTGCCATCGGGGGACAGGGTAGTAGCTACGAGCAGTACTTC. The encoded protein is CAIGGQGSSYEQYF.